The 16 T cell receptor beta chains listed next were all sequenced from one sample in a study of post-analysis software for immune sequencing data. Study-wide findings and caveats: Included in a set of about five TRBV segments more frequent in patients than controls were TRBV5-6, TRBV5-1 and TRBV20-1.

cDNA libraries for TCR beta contained unique molecular identifiers. TCRdb used MiXCR to reprocess the PCR reads, holding one entry per CDR3 protein. Among about 800,000 distinct CDR3 sequences, 30% were seen once, and the ten largest hold roughly 0.54%. These TCRs' antigens remain unknown. Sequencing was performed on blood. These receptors were obtained from a girl aged 5-17 years with multiple sclerosis.

The chain combines TRBV3-1 with TRBJ1-2; D is ambiguous. V lost 1 base, J lost 9 bases, and 6 bases lay in between. CDR3 length: 11 residues. From germline, CDR1 is LGHDT and CDR2 YNNKEL (reference sequence). This CDR3 is CASSQVGSYTF. The CDR3 DNA follows: TGTGCCAGCAGCCAAGTTGGCAGCTACACCTTC.

This chain joins TRBV5-6 and TRBJ1-1, with D possibly being TRBD1 (5 bases). The CDR3 contains 13 residues. Germline CDR1 and CDR2: SGHDT and YYEEEE. V lost 4 bases, J lost 11 bases, and 18 bases lay in between. In DNA, the CDR3 is TGTGCCAGCAGCACGGGGACCGCACCTGGGGCTTTCTTT. As protein: CASSTGTAPGAFF.

This clonotype was detected a few times. The chain uses TRBV5-1 and TRBJ1-4; D possibly corresponds to TRBD1 (6 bases). V gave up 2 bases and J gave up 6 bases, with 14 bases separating them. There are 15 residues in the CDR3. The germline V gene has CDR1 SGHRS and CDR2 YFSETQ. DNA for the CDR3: TGCGCCAGCAGCTTTATGGGCAGGGGCGATGAAAAACTGTTTTTT. It codes for CASSFMGRGDEKLFF.

The chain has TRBV5-1 and TRBJ2-2; the D is unclear. V was pared by 6 bases and J by 1 base, with 10 bases between. The germline V gene encodes CDR1 SGHRS and CDR2 YFSETQ. The CDR3 is made up of 14 amino acids. The CDR3 is CASNERQNTGELFF. CDR3 DNA: TGCGCCAGCAACGAGCGACAGAACACCGGGGAGCTGTTTTTT. Looking up the rest from reference TRBV5-1 and TRBJ2-2 gives the full variable domain: KAGVTQTPRYLIKTRGQQVTLSCSPISGHRSVSWYQQTPGQGLQFLFEYFSETQRNKGNFPGRFSGRQFSNSRSEMNVSTLELGDSALYLCASNERQNTGELFFGEGSRLTVL.

This clonotype has a handful of counts. This rearrangement joins TRBV28 to TRBJ2-7; D possibly corresponds to TRBD2 (5 bases). Germline lookup yields CDR1 MDHEN and CDR2 SYDVKM. The ends were cut back, 6 bases at V and 3 bases at J, with 18 bases in the middle. This CDR3 is 15 amino acids long. The CDR3 coding sequence is TGTGCCAGCAGACTAACGACGGGAAACTACTACGAGCAGTACTTC. Amino acids: CASRLTTGNYYEQYF.

The chain is built from TRBV27 and TRBJ2-7, with D perhaps matching TRBD1 (6 bases). Trimming cost V 3 bases and J 6 bases, with 15 bases left between them. Germline V gives CDR1 MNHEY, CDR2 SMNVEV (reference sequence). The CDR3 sequence is 14 residues long. CDR3 sequence (DNA): TGTGCCAGCAGTTTGGGGACACTCCGCCTCGAGCAGTACTTC. The encoded protein is CASSLGTLRLEQYF.

This chain links TRBV27 with TRBJ2-3, with D possibly being TRBD2 (5 bases). This CDR3 has 14 amino acids. From germline, CDR1 is MNHEY and CDR2 SMNVEV (reference sequence). The V end was cut by 2 bases, the J end by 4 bases, with 10 bases between. CDR3 DNA sequence: TGTGCCAGCAGTTTAGACTATCGGGCAGATACGCAGTATTTT. The encoded protein is CASSLDYRADTQYF.

V gene TRBV28 combines with J gene TRBJ2-3; D possibly corresponds to TRBD1 (5 bases). V dropped 4 bases and J dropped 3 bases, with 26 bases sitting between them. Germline V CDR1 and CDR2: MDHEN, SYDVKM. The CDR3 spans 19 residues. Here the CDR3 DNA reads TGTGCCAGCAGTTCCTCGGACATATTCCTTTTGGATGGGACAGATACGCAGTATTTT. Residues: CASSSSDIFLLDGTDTQYF.

This clonotype has only a few counts. The genes are TRBV20-1 and TRBJ2-1; 7 bases are a match to TRBD1. Germline values: CDR1 DFQATT, CDR2 SNEGSKA (reference sequence). This CDR3 comprises 13 residues. The V and J ends lost 3 bases and 6 bases, in that order; junction bases with no gene match: 5. As DNA, the CDR3 is TGCAGTGCTAGGGGGCAGGGGGTCAATGAGCAGTTCTTC. It yields the protein CSARGQGVNEQFF.

Only a few counts were recorded for this clonotype. The rearrangement links TRBV7-2 to TRBJ2-4; no reliable D call. The CDR3 is 13 amino acids. Between the trimmed V and J ends, which lost 1 base and 5 bases, there was a span of 6 bases. CDR1 is SGHTA, CDR2 FQGNSA, per germline. The CDR3 DNA reads as TGTGCCAGCAGCTTAGAACCGGAAAACATTCAGTACTTC. It specifies CASSLEPENIQYF.

The rearrangement links TRBV7-2 to TRBJ2-1, with D maybe TRBD2 (5 bases). Germline V gives CDR1 SGHTA, CDR2 FQGNSA. V was trimmed by 3 bases and J by 7 bases, leaving 16 bases between them. There are 15 residues in the CDR3. In DNA, the CDR3 is TGTGCCAGCAGCTTCATGGGAGCTATACAAAATGAGCAGTTCTTC. Translated, it gives CASSFMGAIQNEQFF.

In the case of this clonotype: Compared with germline, one end of the junction differs, possibly owing to a read error. The chain employs TRBV20-1 and TRBJ2-4; TRBD1 matches 8 bases. The germline gives CDR1 DFQATT, CDR2 SNEGSKA (reference sequence). This CDR3 is 15 amino acids long. The CDR3 nucleotides are TGCGGTGCTCAGGGGGCGAAAGGGGCCAAAAACATTCAGTACTTC. This gives the protein CGAQGAKGAKNIQYF.

This sequence joins TRBV5-1 and TRBJ2-5; a weak D match, TRBD1 (6 bases). The assigned J gene may be wrong: the sequence end matches TRBJ2-7 better. The length of the CDR3 is 15 residues. CDR1 SGHRS and CDR2 YFSETQ come from the germline V gene. CDR3: CASSSLQGPGGEQYF. The CDR3 DNA sequence: TGCGCCAGCAGCTCGCTACAGGGACCTGGGGGCGAGCAGTACTTC.

The chain combines TRBV6-6 with TRBJ2-7; 7 bases are a match to TRBD1. Germline-derived CDR1 and CDR2 are MNHNY and SVGAGI (reference sequence). The CDR3 extends over 14 amino acids. J was trimmed by 2 bases and V by 6 bases; bases with no gene match: 7. CDR3 sequence reads: CASSQRTGTYEQYF. The DNA of the CDR3 is TGTGCCAGCAGCCAAAGGACAGGTACCTACGAGCAGTACTTC.

This clonotype appeared a few times. The CDR3 loop reads CSVRPGQANTGELFF. The CDR3 DNA follows: TGCAGTGTCCGCCCGGGACAGGCTAACACCGGGGAGCTGTTTTTT. The V call is TRBV20-1, the J call TRBJ2-2, with 8 bases aligning to TRBD1. CDR1 DFQATT and CDR2 SNEGSKA come from the germline V gene (reference sequence). The CDR3 contains 15 residues. The trim removed 7 bases at V and 2 bases at J, leaving 9 bases unmatched.

This clonotype was counted many times. The rearrangement uses TRBV27 and TRBJ2-7; 8 bases align to TRBD2. V gave up 6 bases and J gave up 0 bases; unmatched junction bases: 4. The CDR3 runs to 14 residues. Per the germline V gene, CDR1 is MNHEY and CDR2 is SMNVEV (reference sequence). The CDR3 DNA reads as TGTGCCAGCAGGTCGGGGGGGGCCTCCTACGAGCAGTACTTC. This sequence encodes CASRSGGASYEQYF.